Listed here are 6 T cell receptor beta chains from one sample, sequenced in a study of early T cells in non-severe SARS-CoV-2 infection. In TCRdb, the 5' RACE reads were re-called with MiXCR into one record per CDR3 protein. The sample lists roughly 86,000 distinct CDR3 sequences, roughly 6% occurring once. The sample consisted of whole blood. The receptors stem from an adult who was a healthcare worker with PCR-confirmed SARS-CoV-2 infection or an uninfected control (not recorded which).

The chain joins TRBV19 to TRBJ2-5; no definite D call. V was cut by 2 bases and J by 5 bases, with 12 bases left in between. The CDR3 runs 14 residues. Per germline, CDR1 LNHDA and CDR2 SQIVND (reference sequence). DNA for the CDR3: TGTGCCAGTAGTATACCAAACATGGCCGAGACCCAGTACTTC. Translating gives CASSIPNMAETQYF.

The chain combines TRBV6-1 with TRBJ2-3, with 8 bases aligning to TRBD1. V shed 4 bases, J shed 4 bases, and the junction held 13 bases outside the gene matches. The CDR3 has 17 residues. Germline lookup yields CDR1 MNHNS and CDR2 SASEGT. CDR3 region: CASSALGQGILADTQYF. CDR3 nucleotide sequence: TGTGCCAGCAGTGCACTAGGACAGGGCATTTTAGCAGATACGCAGTATTTT.

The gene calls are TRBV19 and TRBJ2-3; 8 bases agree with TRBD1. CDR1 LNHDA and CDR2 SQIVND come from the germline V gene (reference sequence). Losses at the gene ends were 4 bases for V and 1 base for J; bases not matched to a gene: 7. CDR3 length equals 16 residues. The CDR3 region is CASSTPGGSGTDTQYF. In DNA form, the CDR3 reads TGTGCCAGTAGTACTCCAGGGGGCTCGGGCACAGATACGCAGTATTTT.

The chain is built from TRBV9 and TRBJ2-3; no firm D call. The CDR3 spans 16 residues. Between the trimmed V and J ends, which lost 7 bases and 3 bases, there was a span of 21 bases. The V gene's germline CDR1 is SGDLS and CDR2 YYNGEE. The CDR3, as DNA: TGTGCCAGCCGTCCCATTAGAGGCCCCAGAACAGATACGCAGTATTTT. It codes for CASRPIRGPRTDTQYF.

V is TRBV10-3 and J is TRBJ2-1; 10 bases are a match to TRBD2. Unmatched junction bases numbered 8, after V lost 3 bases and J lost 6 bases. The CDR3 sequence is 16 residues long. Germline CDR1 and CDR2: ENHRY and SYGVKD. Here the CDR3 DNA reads TGTGCCATCAGTGAACCAAGCGGGAGGGTAGGCAATGAGCAGTTCTTC. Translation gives CAISEPSGRVGNEQFF.

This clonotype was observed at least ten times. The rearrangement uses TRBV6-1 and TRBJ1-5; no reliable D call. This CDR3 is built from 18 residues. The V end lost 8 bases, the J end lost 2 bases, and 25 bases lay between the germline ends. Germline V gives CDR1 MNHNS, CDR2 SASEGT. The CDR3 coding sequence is TGTGCCAGCCGGAGGGAGGGAAGATCGCCGAACGGCAATCAGCCCCAGCATTTT. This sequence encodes CASRREGRSPNGNQPQHF.